This T cell receptor beta chain was identified in a study of blood T cell repertoires in COVID-19 (dated by TCRdb to about 2020). As for the study more broadly: Collaborator samples came from the United States, Italy and Spain and covered acute and convalescent phases of COVID-19. The prospective study material was composed of cDNA or gDNA derived from T cells, B-cell-depleted T cells, or PBMCs. Subjects who had been exposed to COVID-19, were actively infected with it, or had recovered from it provided the deeply sampled blood TCRbeta repertoires that made up the dataset. The repertoires were released in a freely available public database intended as a resource for research on the immune response to SARS-CoV-2. The samples were drawn from the first 160 participants of the ongoing ImmuneRACE study and from some 1,300 subjects provided by 6 global collaborators. Sample metadata almost always included a de-identified subject ID, COVID-19 status, age in years and sex. Where HLA class I and class II types were available, the types were taken from metadata supplied by the sample provider, not from assay-based typing.

The collaborating institutions used their own protocols to collect whole blood in K2EDTA tubes. Collaborator samples were shipped for TCRbeta analysis as frozen whole blood, isolated PBMCs, or DNA extracted from either sample type. The immunoSEQ Assay, a bias-controlled multiplex PCR, was used to amplify TCRbeta CDR3 regions from genomic DNA. The original pipeline was this. Nucleated cell counts per sample were estimated from amplification of reference gene primers within the assay. To quantify the absolute abundance of each unique TCRbeta CDR3 rearrangement, sequence reads were collapsed and filtered. For each sample, productive Simpson clonality was calculated by taking the square root of Simpson's diversity index across productive rearrangements. This is the immuneACCESS table as TCRdb keeps it, with only in-frame sequences that have V and J called. A part of the clones is gone; compared with another copy, unresolved V genes explain less than half, and the rest is unexplained. That table is the source of V, J and clone size, and D and trimming were worked out from the DNA. Here the sample has about 200,000 clones; around 80% occur a single time. The ten largest clones represent 5.5% of the sample.

General conclusions and limits of the study: Clinical and demographic metadata were provided uncurated, with the amount varying by source and participant.

Details on this clone: No cognate antigen has been identified for it. Base quality data are lacking; no much larger clone is found one base away.

Reading the germline V gene gives CDR1 SGHAT and CDR2 FQNNGV. At the junction V is shortened by 5 bases and J by 8 bases, with 9 bases in between. The CDR3, from cysteine to phenylalanine, totals 12 residues. Only the CDR3 portion is preserved as DNA: 36 bases, with reading frame beginning at the first base. The specimen was peripheral blood. This sequence was found in a woman in her 70s with acute or convalescent COVID-19. This receptor chain uses TRBV11-2 and TRBJ1-4; a tentative D call is TRBD1 (5 bases match). The CDR3 region has the sequence CASSPNREKLFF. The DNA reads as follows: TGTGCCAGCAGCCCGAACAGGGAAAAACTGTTTTTT.